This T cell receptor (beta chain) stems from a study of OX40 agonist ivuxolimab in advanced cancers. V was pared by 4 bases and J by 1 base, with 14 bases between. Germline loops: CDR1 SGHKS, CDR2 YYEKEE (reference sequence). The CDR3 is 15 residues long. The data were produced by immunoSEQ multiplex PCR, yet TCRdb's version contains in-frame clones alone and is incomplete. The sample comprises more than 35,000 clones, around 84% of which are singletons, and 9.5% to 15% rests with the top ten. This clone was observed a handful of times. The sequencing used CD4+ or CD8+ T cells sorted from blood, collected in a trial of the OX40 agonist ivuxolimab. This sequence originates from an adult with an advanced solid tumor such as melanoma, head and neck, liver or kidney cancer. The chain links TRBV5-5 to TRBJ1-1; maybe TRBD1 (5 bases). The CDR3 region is CASSITGTANTEAFF. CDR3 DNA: TGTGCCAGCAGCATCACCGGGACGGCGAACACTGAAGCTTTCTTT. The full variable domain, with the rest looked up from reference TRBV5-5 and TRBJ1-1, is DAGVTQSPTHLIKTRGQQVTLRCSPISGHKSVSWYQQVLGQGPQFIFQYYEKEERGRGNFPDRFSARQFPNYSSELNVNALLLGDSALYLCASSITGTANTEAFFGQGTRLTVV.